Below are 18 T cell receptor beta chains sequenced from a single sample in a study of OX40 agonist ivuxolimab in advanced cancers. Profiling relied on immunoSEQ multiplex PCR, and the TCRdb table lists in-frame clones only, not all of them. The table includes 40,000 or so clones, about four fifths detected once. The sequencing used CD4+ or CD8+ T cells sorted from blood, collected in a trial of the OX40 agonist ivuxolimab. These receptors originate from an adult with an advanced solid tumor such as melanoma, head and neck, liver or kidney cancer.

The chain uses TRBV6-5 and TRBJ2-5, with D perhaps TRBD1 (6 bases). In germline, CDR1 is MNHEY, CDR2 SVGAGI. The CDR3 extends over 15 amino acids. V was clipped by 8 bases and J by 1 base, with 17 bases between them. CDR3: CASGRSGTLQETQYF. CDR3 DNA: TGTGCCAGCGGTCGATCCGGGACACTCCAAGAGACCCAGTACTTC.

The table lists this clone with a few counts. The chain is built from TRBV6-5 and TRBJ1-5; TRBD1 aligns across 9 bases. Germline loops: CDR1 MNHEY, CDR2 SVGAGI. The CDR3 consists of 15 residues. The V and J ends lost 6 bases and 1 base, in that order; junction bases with no gene match: 4. The CDR3 DNA is TGTGCCAGCAGGGGACAGGGAGGGAGCAATCAGCCCCAGCATTTT. It yields the protein CASRGQGGSNQPQHF.

V usage is TRBV5-1 and J usage is TRBJ2-7; no reliable D call. V was shortened by 7 bases and J by 0 bases, with 8 bases between the two germline ends. Per germline, CDR1 SGHRS and CDR2 YFSETQ. The CDR3 runs to 12 residues. CDR3 DNA: TGCGCCAGCTCGGAGACCTCCTACGAGCAGTACTTC. Amino acid sequence: CASSETSYEQYF.

This clone was observed once. The genes are TRBV19 and TRBJ1-5, with D possibly TRBD1 on 5 matching bases. From germline, CDR1 is LNHDA and CDR2 SQIVND (reference sequence). The ends were cut back, 0 bases at V and 2 bases at J, with 14 bases in the middle. The CDR3 has 17 residues. Here the CDR3 DNA reads TGTGCCAGTAGTATAGATACACGGGGGTTGGGCAATCAGCCCCAGCATTTT. Translated, it gives CASSIDTRGLGNQPQHF. Looking up the rest from reference TRBV19 and TRBJ1-5 gives the full variable domain: DGGITQSPKYLFRKEGQNVTLSCEQNLNHDAMYWYRQDPGQGLRLIYYSQIVNDFQKGDIAEGYSVSREKKESFPLTVTSAQKNPTAFYLCASSIDTRGLGNQPQHFGDGTRLSIL.

The chain has TRBV25-1 and TRBJ2-1; TRBD1 might be the D (6 bases). The CDR3 is 15 amino acids. Trimming left V 4 bases short and J 4 bases short, with 14 bases between. The V gene's germline CDR1 is MGHDK and CDR2 SYGVNS. The chain's CDR3 is CASSAGQLLYNEQFF. The DNA of the CDR3 is TGTGCCAGCAGTGCCGGACAGCTTCTTTACAATGAGCAGTTCTTC.

This clone was counted only a few times. The chain recombines TRBV10-3 with TRBJ2-2; D gene uncertain. The V end lost 6 bases, the J end lost 6 bases, and 14 bases lay between the germline ends. Germline CDR1 is ENHRY and CDR2 is SYGVKD. This CDR3 is built from 14 residues. Here the CDR3 DNA reads TGTGCCATCAGCGAAGGTCCCCGGGCCGGGGAGCTGTTTTTT. Encoded protein: CAISEGPRAGELFF.

J is TRBJ2-5 and V is TRBV14; D remains ambiguous. V dropped 0 bases and J dropped 5 bases, with 13 bases sitting between them. Germline V CDR1 and CDR2: SGHDN, FVKESK. The CDR3 has 15 amino acids. Here the CDR3 reads CASSQDGLLMETQYF. The CDR3 coding sequence is TGTGCCAGCAGCCAAGATGGGCTGTTGATGGAGACCCAGTACTTC.

J is TRBJ2-5 and V is TRBV18; weak D call: TRBD1 (5 bases). V lost 0 bases and J lost 4, with 15 bases in between. Per the germline V gene, CDR1 is KGHSH and CDR2 is LQKENI. This CDR3 region has 16 residues. The CDR3 here is CASSPPSTARGETQYF. CDR3 DNA sequence: TGTGCCAGCTCACCACCCTCGACAGCCAGAGGAGAGACCCAGTACTTC.

The chain recombines TRBV4-2 with TRBJ2-1, with 10 bases matching TRBD2. The junction had 3 bases not matched to a gene; V was cut back by 0 bases and J by 4 bases. Germline loops: CDR1 LGHNA, CDR2 YNFKEQ. The CDR3 totals 16 residues. The CDR3, as DNA: TGTGCCAGCAGCCAAGATGAGCGGGGGGGATACAATGAGCAGTTCTTC. Its translation: CASSQDERGGYNEQFF.

In DNA form, the CDR3 reads TGTGCCAGCAGCTTTTCCCCCGCCGCAGGGTTCGAGCAGTACTTC. Translated: CASSFSPAAGFEQYF. This chain links TRBV5-5 with TRBJ2-7; perhaps TRBD1 as D (5 bases). The germline V and J ends were trimmed by 2 bases and 6 bases, with 18 bases remaining between them. The CDR3 extends over 15 amino acids. Germline V gene data show CDR1 as SGHKS and CDR2 as YYEKEE (reference sequence).

This clone was recorded only once. The chain couples TRBV7-9 to TRBJ1-4; tentative D call: TRBD1 (5 bases). This CDR3 is built from 12 residues. The germline V gene encodes CDR1 SEHNR and CDR2 FQNEAQ (reference sequence). The germline V and J ends were trimmed by 1 base and 8 bases, with 5 bases remaining between them. CDR3 residues: CASSLGGEKLFF. For the CDR3, the DNA is TGTGCCAGCAGCTTAGGGGGGGAAAAACTGTTTTTT.

The gene calls are TRBV2 and TRBJ2-2; no clear D. This CDR3 region has 13 residues. The V gene's germline CDR1 is SNHLY and CDR2 FYNNEI. V shed 6 bases and J shed 6 bases, with 11 bases lying between them. CDR3 nucleotide sequence: TGTGCCAGCAGCGTACGTGTGCCCGGGGAGCTGTTTTTT. Its protein is CASSVRVPGELFF.

The rearrangement links TRBV6-1 to TRBJ2-2, with D maybe TRBD2 (6 bases). The CDR3 has 14 residues. V was cut by 2 bases and J by 5 bases, with 9 bases left in between. Germline values: CDR1 MNHNS, CDR2 SASEGT. CDR3 bases: TGTGCCAGCAGTGAATTGCGGGATACCGGGGAGCTGTTTTTT. The encoded protein is CASSELRDTGELFF.

CDR3 sequence: CASDSGGNQPQHF. CDR3 bases: TGTGCCAGCGACAGCGGGGGCAATCAGCCCCAGCATTTT. The rearrangement joins TRBV28 to TRBJ1-5, with D possibly being TRBD1 (5 bases). The germline V and J ends were trimmed by 8 bases and 2 bases, with 10 bases remaining between them. This CDR3 comprises 13 residues. Germline V gene lookup returns CDR1 MDHEN and CDR2 SYDVKM.

The gene calls are TRBV19 and TRBJ1-1, with unresolved D. Per germline, CDR1 LNHDA and CDR2 SQIVND (reference sequence). The CDR3 contains 11 residues. Deletions cut 2 bases from V and 6 bases from J, with 4 bases between. This CDR3 reads CASSILAEAFF. The CDR3 DNA reads as TGTGCCAGTAGTATACTGGCTGAAGCTTTCTTT. Together with reference TRBV19 and TRBJ1-1, the CDR3 gives the full variable domain: DGGITQSPKYLFRKEGQNVTLSCEQNLNHDAMYWYRQDPGQGLRLIYYSQIVNDFQKGDIAEGYSVSREKKESFPLTVTSAQKNPTAFYLCASSILAEAFFGQGTRLTVV.

This sequence joins TRBV20-1 and TRBJ2-7, with D possibly being TRBD1 or TRBD2 (6 bases each). CDR3 length: 10 residues. Trimming pared 8 bases from V and 7 bases from J, leaving 12 bases between. From germline, CDR1 is DFQATT and CDR2 SNEGSKA (reference sequence). The CDR3 is CSPGGGEQYF. CDR3 coding DNA: TGCAGTCCCGGGGGCGGTGAGCAGTACTTC.

This chain joins TRBV2 and TRBJ1-5, with TRBD1 matching 7 bases. Losses at the gene ends were 4 bases for V and 5 bases for J; bases not matched to a gene: 2. The CDR3 has 13 residues. CDR1 is SNHLY and CDR2 is FYNNEI in the germline V gene. CDR3 nucleotide sequence: TGTGCCAGCAGTGTGGGACAGCATCAGCCCCAGCATTTT. Amino acid sequence: CASSVGQHQPQHF.

The gene calls are TRBV5-5 and TRBJ2-3; perhaps TRBD1 as D (5 bases). V lost 0 bases, J lost 2 bases, and 10 bases lay in between. CDR3 length equals 15 residues. Germline V gene sequence: CDR1 SGHKS, CDR2 YYEKEE (reference sequence). The CDR3 DNA sequence: TGTGCCAGCAGCTTGGTTGGGGCTTACACAGATACGCAGTATTTT. This codes for CASSLVGAYTDTQYF.